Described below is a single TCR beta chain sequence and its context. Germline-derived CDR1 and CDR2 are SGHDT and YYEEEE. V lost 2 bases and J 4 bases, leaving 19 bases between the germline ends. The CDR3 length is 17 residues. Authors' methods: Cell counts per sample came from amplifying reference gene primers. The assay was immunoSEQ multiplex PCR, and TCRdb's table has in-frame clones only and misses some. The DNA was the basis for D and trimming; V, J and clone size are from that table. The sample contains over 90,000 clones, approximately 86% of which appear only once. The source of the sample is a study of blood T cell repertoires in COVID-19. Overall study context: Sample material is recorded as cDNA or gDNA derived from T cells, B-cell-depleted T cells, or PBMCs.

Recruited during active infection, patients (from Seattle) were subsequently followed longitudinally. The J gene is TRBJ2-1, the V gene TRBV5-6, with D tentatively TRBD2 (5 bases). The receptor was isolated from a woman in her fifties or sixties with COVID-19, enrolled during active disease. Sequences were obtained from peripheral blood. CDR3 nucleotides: TGTGCCAGCAGCTTCGGCCCGGCGCGAGGGCTTTACAATGAGCAGTTCTTC. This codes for CASSFGPARGLYNEQFF.